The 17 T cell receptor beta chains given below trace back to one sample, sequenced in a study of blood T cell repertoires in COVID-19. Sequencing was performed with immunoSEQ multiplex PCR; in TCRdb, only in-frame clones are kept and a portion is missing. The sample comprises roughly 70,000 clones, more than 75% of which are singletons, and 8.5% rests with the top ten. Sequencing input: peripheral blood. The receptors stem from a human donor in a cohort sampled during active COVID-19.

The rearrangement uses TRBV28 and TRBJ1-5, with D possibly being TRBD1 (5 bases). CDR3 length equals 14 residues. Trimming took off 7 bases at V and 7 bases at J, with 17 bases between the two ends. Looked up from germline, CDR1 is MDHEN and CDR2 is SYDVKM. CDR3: CASTSTLGRQPQHF. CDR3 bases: TGTGCCAGCACCTCGACCCTGGGGCGACAGCCCCAGCATTTT.

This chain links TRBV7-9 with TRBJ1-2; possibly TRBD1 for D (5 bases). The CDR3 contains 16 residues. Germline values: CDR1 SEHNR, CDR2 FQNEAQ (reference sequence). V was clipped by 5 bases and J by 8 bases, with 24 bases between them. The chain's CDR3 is CASSLVGHREVPGYTF. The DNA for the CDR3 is TGTGCCAGCAGCCTAGTGGGGCACCGGGAGGTGCCGGGCTACACCTTC. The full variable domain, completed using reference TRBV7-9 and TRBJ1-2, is DTGVSQNPRHKITKRGQNVTFRCDPISEHNRLYWYRQTLGQGPEFLTYFQNEAQLEKSRLLSDRFSAERPKGSFSTLEIQRTEQGDSAMYLCASSLVGHREVPGYTFGSGTRLTVV.

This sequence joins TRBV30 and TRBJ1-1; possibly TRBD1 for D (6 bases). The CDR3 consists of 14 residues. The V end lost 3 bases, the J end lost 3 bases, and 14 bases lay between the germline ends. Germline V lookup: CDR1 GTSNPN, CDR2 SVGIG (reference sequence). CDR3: CAWREDSSHTEAFF. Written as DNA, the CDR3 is TGTGCCTGGAGGGAGGACAGTTCCCACACTGAAGCTTTCTTT. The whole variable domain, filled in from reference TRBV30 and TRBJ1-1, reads SQTIHQWPATLVQPVGSPLSLECTVEGTSNPNLYWYRQAAGRGLQLLFYSVGIGQISSEVPQNLSASRPQDRQFILSSKKLLLSDSGFYLCAWREDSSHTEAFFGQGTRLTVV.

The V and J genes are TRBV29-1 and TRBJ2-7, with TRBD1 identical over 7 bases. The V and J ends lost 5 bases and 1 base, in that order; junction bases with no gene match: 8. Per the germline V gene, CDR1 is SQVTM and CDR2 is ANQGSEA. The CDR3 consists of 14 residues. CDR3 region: CSVSTATGSYEQYF. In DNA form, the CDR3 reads TGCAGCGTTTCGACCGCGACAGGGTCCTACGAGCAGTACTTC.

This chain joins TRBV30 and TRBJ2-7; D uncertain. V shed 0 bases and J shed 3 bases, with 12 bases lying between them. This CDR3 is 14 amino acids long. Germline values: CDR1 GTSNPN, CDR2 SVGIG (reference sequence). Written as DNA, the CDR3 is TGTGCCTGGAGTGTATCCCCAGGCAACTACGAGCAGTACTTC. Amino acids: CAWSVSPGNYEQYF.

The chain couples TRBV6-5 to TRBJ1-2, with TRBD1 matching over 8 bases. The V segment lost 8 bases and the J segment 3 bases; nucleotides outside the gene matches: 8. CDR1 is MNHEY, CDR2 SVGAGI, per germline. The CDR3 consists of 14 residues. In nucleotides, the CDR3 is TGTGCCAGCTGGGGCTTGACAGGGGACTATGGCTACACCTTC. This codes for CASWGLTGDYGYTF.

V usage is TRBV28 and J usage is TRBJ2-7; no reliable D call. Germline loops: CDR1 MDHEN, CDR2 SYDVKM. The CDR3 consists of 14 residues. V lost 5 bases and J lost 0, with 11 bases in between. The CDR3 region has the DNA TGTGCCAGCAGTAGCGAAGATCTCTCCTACGAGCAGTACTTC. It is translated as CASSSEDLSYEQYF.

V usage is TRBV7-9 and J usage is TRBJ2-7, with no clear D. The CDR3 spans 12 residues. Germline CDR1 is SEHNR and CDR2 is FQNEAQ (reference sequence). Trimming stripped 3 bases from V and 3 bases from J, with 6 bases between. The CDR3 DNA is TGTGCCAGCAGCTTTGTGAGCTACGAGCAGTACTTC. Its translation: CASSFVSYEQYF.

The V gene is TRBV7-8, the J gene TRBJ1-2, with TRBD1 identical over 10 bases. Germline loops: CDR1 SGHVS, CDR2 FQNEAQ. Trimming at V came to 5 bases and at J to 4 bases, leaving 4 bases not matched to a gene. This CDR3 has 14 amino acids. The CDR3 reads CASSRDRGSYGYTF. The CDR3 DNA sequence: TGTGCCAGCAGCCGGGACAGGGGTAGCTATGGCTACACCTTC. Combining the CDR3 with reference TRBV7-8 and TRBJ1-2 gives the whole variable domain GAGVSQSPRYKVAKRGQDVALRCDPISGHVSLFWYQQALGQGPEFLTYFQNEAQLDKSGLPSDRFFAERPEGSVSTLKIQRTQQEDSAVYLCASSRDRGSYGYTFGSGTRLTVV.

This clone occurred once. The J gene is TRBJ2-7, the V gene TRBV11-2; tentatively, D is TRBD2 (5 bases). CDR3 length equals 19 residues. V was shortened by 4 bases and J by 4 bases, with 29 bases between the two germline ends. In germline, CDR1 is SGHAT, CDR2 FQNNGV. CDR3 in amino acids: CASSYLAGLPGAWVYEQYF. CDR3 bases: TGTGCCAGCAGCTATCTCGCCGGACTCCCGGGCGCTTGGGTGTACGAGCAGTACTTC. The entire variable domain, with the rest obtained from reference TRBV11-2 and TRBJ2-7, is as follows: EAGVAQSPRYKIIEKRQSVAFWCNPISGHATLYWYQQILGQGPKLLIQFQNNGVVDDSQLPKDRFSAERLKGVDSTLKIQPAKLEDSAVYLCASSYLAGLPGAWVYEQYFGPGTRLTVT.

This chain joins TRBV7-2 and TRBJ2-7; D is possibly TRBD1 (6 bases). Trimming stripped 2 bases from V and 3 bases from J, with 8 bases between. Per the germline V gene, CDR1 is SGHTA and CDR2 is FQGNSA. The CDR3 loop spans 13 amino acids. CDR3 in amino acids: CASSLIRGYEQYF. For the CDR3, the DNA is TGTGCCAGCAGCTTAATCAGGGGCTACGAGCAGTACTTC.

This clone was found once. CDR3 bases: TGTGCCAGCAGCCAAGATCGTGGGAGGGGTTCACCCCTCCACTTT. Translated: CASSQDRGRGSPLHF. The chain uses TRBV3-1 (or the pseudogene TRBV3-2) and TRBJ1-6; weak D call: TRBD1 (5 bases). The CDR3 length is 15 residues. Between the trimmed V and J ends, which lost 0 bases and 9 bases, there was a span of 12 bases. Germline lookup yields CDR1 LGHDT and CDR2 YNNKEL (reference sequence).

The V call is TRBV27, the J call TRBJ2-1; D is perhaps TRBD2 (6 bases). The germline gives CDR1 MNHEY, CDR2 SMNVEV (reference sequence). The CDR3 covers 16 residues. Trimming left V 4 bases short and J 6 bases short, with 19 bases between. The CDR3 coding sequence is TGTGCCAGCAGTTCCCCTGGAGGGGCGGGTTCCAATGAGCAGTTCTTC. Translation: CASSSPGGAGSNEQFF.

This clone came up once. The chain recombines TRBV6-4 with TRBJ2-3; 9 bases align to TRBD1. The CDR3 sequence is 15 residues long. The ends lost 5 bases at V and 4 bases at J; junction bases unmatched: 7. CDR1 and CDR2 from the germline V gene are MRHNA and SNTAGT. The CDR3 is CASSYRDREADTQYF. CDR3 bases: TGTGCCAGCAGTTACCGGGACAGGGAAGCAGATACGCAGTATTTT.

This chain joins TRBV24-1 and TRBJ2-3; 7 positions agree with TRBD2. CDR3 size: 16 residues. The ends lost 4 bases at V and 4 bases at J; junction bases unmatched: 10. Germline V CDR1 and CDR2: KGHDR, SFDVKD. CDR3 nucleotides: TGTGCCACCAGTGACCTGACTAGCAGTCAGGCAGATACGCAGTATTTT. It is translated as CATSDLTSSQADTQYF.

The CDR3 DNA is TGTGCCACCAGCAGACCGACGAGCAGGGGGCTTGGGAATTCACCCCTCCACTTT. It translates to CATSRPTSRGLGNSPLHF. This sequence joins TRBV15 and TRBJ1-6, with 8 bases that match TRBD1. The CDR3 spans 18 residues. The germline V gene encodes CDR1 LNHNV and CDR2 YYDKDF (reference sequence). J gave up 7 bases and V 2 bases, and 13 bases lay outside the gene matches. The variable domain in full, with the rest retrieved from reference TRBV15 and TRBJ1-6, is DAMVIQNPRYQVTQFGKPVTLSCSQTLNHNVMYWYQQKSSQAPKLLFHYYDKDFNNEADTPDNFQSRRPNTSFCFLDIRSPGLGDTAMYLCATSRPTSRGLGNSPLHFGNGTRLTVT.

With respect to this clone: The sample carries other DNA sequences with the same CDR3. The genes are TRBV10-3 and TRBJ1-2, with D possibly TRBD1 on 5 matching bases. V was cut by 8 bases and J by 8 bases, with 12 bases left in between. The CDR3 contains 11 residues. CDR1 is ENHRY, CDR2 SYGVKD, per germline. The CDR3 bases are TGTGCCATCTGGGGGGGTCGGGGCTACACCTTC. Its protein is CAIWGGRGYTF.